A single sample gave rise to the 23 T cell receptor beta chains below, sequenced in a study of T cells in Graves' hyperthyroidism and ophthalmopathy. The source material, RNA transcripts, was used to amplify TCR beta CDR3 regions. RT-PCR in the first round (using the HTBI primer set) targeted the TCR CDR3. TCRdb recomputed calls from the multiplex PCR reads with MiXCR, one row per CDR3 protein. Altogether approximately 400,000 distinct CDR3 sequences are present, about an eighth being singletons, with the ten largest covering 25% to 30%. Sample: blood. The receptors stem from a man aged 45-65 years with Graves' ophthalmopathy.

This clonotype was found many times. CDR3 bases: TGCGCCAGCAGGCCTGGGGCGAGCAATCAGCCCCAGCATTTT. This sequence encodes CASRPGASNQPQHF. V gene TRBV10-2 combines with J gene TRBJ1-5, with a weak D call TRBD1 (5 bases). V was trimmed by 6 bases and J by 1 base, leaving 10 bases between them. The CDR3 runs to 14 residues. Per the germline V gene, CDR1 is WSHSY and CDR2 is SAAADI.

Regarding this clonotype: One end of the junction does not line up with germline, which may come from a read error. The chain recombines TRBV25-1 with TRBJ2-7; either TRBD1 or TRBD2 may supply D (5 bases each). This CDR3 is 16 amino acids long. Per the germline V gene, CDR1 is MGHDK and CDR2 is SYGVNS. CDR3 sequence: CASSALSRDDSYEQHF. In DNA, the CDR3 is TGTGCCAGCAGTGCCTTAAGCCGGGACGACTCCTACGAGCAGCACTTC.

The chain carries TRBV28 and TRBJ2-1, with 7 bases matching TRBD2. Germline V lookup: CDR1 MDHEN, CDR2 SYDVKM. The CDR3 sequence is 15 residues long. V dropped 4 bases and J dropped 4; count of bases not matched to a gene: 7. CDR3 in DNA: TGTGCCAGCAGTTCCGAGCCTAGCGGATACAATGAGCAGTTCTTC. Its translation is CASSSEPSGYNEQFF.

The sample holds many counts of this clonotype. The CDR3 DNA sequence: TGCAGTGCTAGAGTATTTACTAGCGGGAAGGGAGAGACCCAGTACTTC. This encodes CSARVFTSGKGETQYF. The chain couples TRBV20-1 to TRBJ2-5, with TRBD2 identical over 10 bases. The CDR3 runs to 16 residues. With 1 base clipped from V and 4 bases from J, the junction kept 9 bases outside the gene matches. Germline CDR1 DFQATT, CDR2 SNEGSKA (reference sequence).

This clonotype was seen ten or more times. As DNA, the CDR3 is TGTGCCAGCAGTGAAACCGGGCAGGGATTCACCGAGCAGTACTTC. Its translation: CASSETGQGFTEQYF. V is TRBV6-1 and J is TRBJ2-7, with D possibly TRBD1 on 5 matching bases. Germline assignment: CDR1 MNHNS and CDR2 SASEGT. V was pared by 2 bases and J by 6 bases, with 17 bases between. The CDR3 runs to 15 residues.

This clonotype was counted ten times or more. The CDR3 spells CASSHREYVYEQYF. CDR3 nucleotide sequence: TGTGCCAGCAGTCACCGGGAGTACGTCTACGAGCAGTACTTC. This chain links TRBV6-1 with TRBJ2-7, with TRBD2 as a possible D gene (6 bases). Germline loops: CDR1 MNHNS, CDR2 SASEGT. Trimming removed 5 bases from V and 3 bases from J, with 14 bases in between. The CDR3 is made up of 14 amino acids.

This clonotype was recorded many times. The V call is TRBV7-9, the J call TRBJ1-2; D ambiguous. V was clipped by 10 bases and J by 6 bases, with 18 bases between them. Per germline, CDR1 SEHNR and CDR2 FQNEAQ (reference sequence). There are 13 residues in the CDR3. The CDR3, as DNA: TGTGCCAATTCGGAGGGCACGGAGAATGGCTACACCTTC. This gives the protein CANSEGTENGYTF.

This clonotype has at least ten counts. This sequence joins TRBV7-8 and TRBJ2-7, with D perhaps TRBD2 (6 bases). The CDR3 length is 14 residues. Germline values: CDR1 SGHVS, CDR2 FQNEAQ. V was shortened by 1 base and J by 3 bases, with 10 bases between the two germline ends. This chain's CDR3 is CASSLGRANYEQYF. The CDR3 bases are TGTGCCAGCAGCTTAGGGAGGGCGAACTACGAGCAGTACTTC.

The chain employs TRBV30 and TRBJ2-7; D is unclear. There are 12 residues in the CDR3. The ends were cut back, 2 bases at V and 3 bases at J, with 8 bases in the middle. Germline CDR1 and CDR2: GTSNPN and SVGIG (reference sequence). This CDR3 reads CAWSPYGYEQYF. CDR3 DNA: TGTGCCTGGAGTCCGTATGGCTACGAGCAGTACTTC.

This rearrangement joins TRBV29-1 to TRBJ2-7; TRBD2 matches at 8 bases. With V trimmed by 7 bases and J by 0 bases, 11 bases remained unmatched. Germline assignment: CDR1 SQVTM and CDR2 ANQGSEA. The CDR3 is 15 residues long. The CDR3 DNA reads as TGCAGCGCAGAAGGGTCTAGCGGGCTCTCCTACGAGCAGTACTTC. The encoded protein is CSAEGSSGLSYEQYF.

This chain links TRBV7-3 with TRBJ1-4; possibly TRBD1 for D (5 bases). The germline gives CDR1 SGHTA, CDR2 FQGTGA. The CDR3 is 13 amino acids. Trimming shortened V by 6 bases and J by 3 bases, and 8 bases separated the two germline ends. CDR3 sequence (DNA): TGTGCCAGCAGTCAGGGTTCTAATGAAAAACTGTTTTTT. This sequence encodes CASSQGSNEKLFF. Filled out from reference TRBV7-3 and TRBJ1-4, the complete variable domain reads GAGVSQTPSNKVTEKGKYVELRCDPISGHTALYWYRQSLGQGPEFLIYFQGTGAADDSGLPNDRFFAVRPEGSVSTLKIQRTERGDSAVYLCASSQGSNEKLFFGSGTQLSVL.

The V call is TRBV20-1, the J call TRBJ2-3; D is possibly TRBD2 (6 bases). The CDR3 has 15 residues. V was clipped by 0 bases and J by 5 bases, with 15 bases between them. Germline assignment: CDR1 DFQATT and CDR2 SNEGSKA (reference sequence). The CDR3 bases are TGCAGTGCTAGAGATGGGGGGAAGGAGAAAGATACGCAGTATTTT. Protein product: CSARDGGKEKDTQYF.

This clonotype appeared many times. The genes are TRBV30 and TRBJ2-7; D is perhaps TRBD2 (6 bases). The CDR3 spans 13 residues. The germline CDR1 and CDR2 sequences are GTSNPN and SVGIG (reference sequence). Trimming stripped 0 bases from V and 4 bases from J, with 10 bases between. CDR3 loop: CAWSVTGAYEQYF. As DNA, the CDR3 is TGTGCCTGGAGTGTAACGGGAGCTTACGAGCAGTACTTC.

This clonotype was recorded a few times. The chain links TRBV4-2 to TRBJ2-7; the match to TRBD2 covers 9 bases. Per the germline V gene, CDR1 is LGHNA and CDR2 is YNFKEQ. The CDR3 runs to 19 residues. Trimming removed 0 bases from V and 7 bases from J; junction bases left unmatched: 19. CDR3 amino acids: CASSQDGLVAGGPFGEQYF. CDR3 DNA: TGTGCCAGCAGCCAAGACGGTCTGGTCGCGGGAGGGCCTTTCGGGGAGCAGTACTTC.

This chain joins TRBV7-9 and TRBJ1-2; D is uncertain. The germline V and J ends were trimmed by 1 base and 3 bases, with 6 bases remaining between them. The CDR3 has 13 residues. Per germline, CDR1 SEHNR and CDR2 FQNEAQ (reference sequence). Here the CDR3 reads CASSLDTHYGYTF. The CDR3 nucleotides read TGTGCCAGCAGCTTAGATACTCACTATGGCTACACCTTC.

This CDR3 reads CASSTAREREGVDTQYF. The DNA of the CDR3 is TGCGCCAGCAGCACGGCCCGTGAGCGGGAGGGTGTAGATACGCAGTATTTT. The rearrangement links TRBV5-1 to TRBJ2-3; TRBD2 agrees at 10 bases. V trimming: 4 bases; J trimming: 5 bases; junction bases outside the gene matches: 13. The CDR3 is 17 residues long. In germline, CDR1 is SGHRS, CDR2 YFSETQ.

The genes are TRBV14 and TRBJ2-6; the D is unclear. Germline lookup yields CDR1 SGHDN and CDR2 FVKESK. The CDR3 is 15 residues long. With 7 bases removed from V and 2 bases from J, the gap between germline ends came to 12 bases. Here the CDR3 reads CASNHGSPGANVLTF. The CDR3, as DNA: TGTGCCAGCAACCACGGGTCTCCTGGGGCCAACGTCCTGACTTTC.

The gene calls are TRBV10-2 and TRBJ1-1; tentatively, D is TRBD1 (6 bases). V was clipped by 1 base and J by 3 bases, with 18 bases between them. Germline loops: CDR1 WSHSY, CDR2 SAAADI. CDR3 length: 17 amino acids. In nucleotides, the CDR3 is TGCGCCAGCAGTGAGTATCGGGGGGCGCGGTACGACACTGAAGCTTTCTTT. Protein sequence: CASSEYRGARYDTEAFF.

There are a few counts of this clonotype. V gene TRBV19 combines with J gene TRBJ2-3; the match to TRBD1 covers 9 bases. This CDR3 region has 14 residues. J was trimmed by 4 bases and V by 3 bases; bases with no gene match: 2. CDR1 is LNHDA and CDR2 is SQIVND in the germline V gene (reference sequence). The CDR3, as DNA: TGTGCCAGTAGTATCCGGACAGGGGCAGATACGCAGTATTTT. Translating gives CASSIRTGADTQYF.

This clonotype was counted many times. This chain connects TRBV10-3 to TRBJ2-7; 10 nucleotides agree with TRBD2. Trimming cost V 5 bases and J 6 bases; bases outside gene matches: 10. The CDR3 spans 15 residues. CDR1 and CDR2 from the germline V gene are ENHRY and SYGVKD. In DNA form, the CDR3 reads TGTGCCATCAGTCCCCGAGCGGGAGGGCCGGGCGAGCAGTACTTC. As protein: CAISPRAGGPGEQYF.

This clonotype was counted ten times or more. The chain uses TRBV9 and TRBJ2-1; 10 bases align to TRBD2. The CDR3 loop spans 15 amino acids. Germline assignment: CDR1 SGDLS and CDR2 YYNGEE. Unmatched junction bases numbered 6, after V lost 1 base and J lost 8 bases. The CDR3 protein is CASSVSPSGSDEQFF. The DNA for the CDR3 is TGTGCCAGCAGCGTATCGCCTAGCGGGAGTGATGAGCAGTTCTTC. Filled out from reference TRBV9 and TRBJ2-1, the complete variable domain reads DSGVTQTPKHLITATGQRVTLRCSPRSGDLSVYWYQQSLDQGLQFLIQYYNGEERAKGNILERFSAQQFPDLHSELNLSSLELGDSALYFCASSVSPSGSDEQFFGPGTRLTVL.

V gene TRBV18 combines with J gene TRBJ2-7, with D perhaps matching TRBD1 (6 bases). V was pared by 1 base and J by 6 bases, with 10 bases between. The length of the CDR3 is 13 residues. Germline V gene data show CDR1 as KGHSH and CDR2 as LQKENI. DNA for the CDR3: TGTGCCAGCTCACCACTGGCAGGGGTCGAGCAGTACTTC. Its protein product is CASSPLAGVEQYF.

At least ten counts were recorded for this clonotype. This chain links TRBV3-1 with TRBJ1-2; 8 bases agree with TRBD1. The germline V gene encodes CDR1 LGHDT and CDR2 YNNKEL (reference sequence). J was trimmed by 6 bases and V by 5 bases; bases with no gene match: 5. The CDR3 contains 13 residues. CDR3: CASSSGQVDGYTF. CDR3 nucleotide sequence: TGTGCCAGCAGCTCGGGACAGGTCGATGGCTACACCTTC.